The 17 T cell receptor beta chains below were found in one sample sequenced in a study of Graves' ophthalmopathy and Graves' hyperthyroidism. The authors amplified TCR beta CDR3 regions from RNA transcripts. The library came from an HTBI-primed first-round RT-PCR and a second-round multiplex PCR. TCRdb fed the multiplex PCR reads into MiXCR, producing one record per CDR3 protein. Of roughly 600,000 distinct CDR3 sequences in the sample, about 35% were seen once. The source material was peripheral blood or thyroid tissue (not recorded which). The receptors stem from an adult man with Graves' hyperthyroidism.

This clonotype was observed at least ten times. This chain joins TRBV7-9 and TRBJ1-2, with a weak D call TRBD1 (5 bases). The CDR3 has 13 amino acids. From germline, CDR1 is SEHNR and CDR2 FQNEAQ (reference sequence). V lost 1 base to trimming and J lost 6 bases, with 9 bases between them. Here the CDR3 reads CASSLVPGDGYTF. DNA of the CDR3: TGTGCCAGCAGCTTAGTCCCGGGGGATGGCTACACCTTC.

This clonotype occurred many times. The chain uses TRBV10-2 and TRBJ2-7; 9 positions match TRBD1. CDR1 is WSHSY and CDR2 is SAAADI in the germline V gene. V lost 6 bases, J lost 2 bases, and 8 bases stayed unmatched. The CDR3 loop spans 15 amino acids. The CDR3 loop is CASRNSGTGTYEQYF. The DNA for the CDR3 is TGCGCCAGCAGGAATTCGGGGACAGGGACCTACGAGCAGTACTTC.

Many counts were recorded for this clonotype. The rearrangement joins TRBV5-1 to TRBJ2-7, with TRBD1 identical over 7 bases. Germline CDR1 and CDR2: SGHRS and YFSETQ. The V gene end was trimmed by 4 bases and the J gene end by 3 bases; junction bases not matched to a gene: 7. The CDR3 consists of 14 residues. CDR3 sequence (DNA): TGCGCCAGCAGCATAGACAGGGCTCTCTACGAGCAGTACTTC. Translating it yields CASSIDRALYEQYF. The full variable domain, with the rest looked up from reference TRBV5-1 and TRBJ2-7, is KAGVTQTPRYLIKTRGQQVTLSCSPISGHRSVSWYQQTPGQGLQFLFEYFSETQRNKGNFPGRFSGRQFSNSRSEMNVSTLELGDSALYLCASSIDRALYEQYFGPGTRLTVT.

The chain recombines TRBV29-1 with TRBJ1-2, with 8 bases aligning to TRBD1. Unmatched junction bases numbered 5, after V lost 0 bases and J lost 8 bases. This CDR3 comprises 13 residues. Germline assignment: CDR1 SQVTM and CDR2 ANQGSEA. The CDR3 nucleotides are TGCAGCGTTGAAGATCTTAGGACAGGGGGCTACACCTTC. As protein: CSVEDLRTGGYTF.

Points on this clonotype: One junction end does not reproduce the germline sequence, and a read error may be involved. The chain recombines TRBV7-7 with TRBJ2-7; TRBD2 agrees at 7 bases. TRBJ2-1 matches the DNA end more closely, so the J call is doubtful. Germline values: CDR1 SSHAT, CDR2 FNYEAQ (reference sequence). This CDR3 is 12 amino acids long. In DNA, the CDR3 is TGTGCTAGCAGCAGTAGCGGGAATGAGCAGTTCTTC. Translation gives CASSSSGNEQFF.

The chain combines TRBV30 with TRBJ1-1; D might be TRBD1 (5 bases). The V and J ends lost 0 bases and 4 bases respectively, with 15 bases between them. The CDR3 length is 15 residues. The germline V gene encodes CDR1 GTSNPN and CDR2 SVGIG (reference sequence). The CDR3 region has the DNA TGTGCCTGGAGTGTACGGAAAGGGGTGAGCACTGAAGCTTTCTTT. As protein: CAWSVRKGVSTEAFF.

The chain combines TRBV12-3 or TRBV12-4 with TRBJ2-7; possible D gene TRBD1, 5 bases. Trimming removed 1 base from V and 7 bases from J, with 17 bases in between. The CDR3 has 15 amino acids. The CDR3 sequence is CASSLGAVKGNEQYF. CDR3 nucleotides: TGTGCCAGCAGTTTAGGGGCAGTGAAGGGGAATGAGCAGTACTTC.

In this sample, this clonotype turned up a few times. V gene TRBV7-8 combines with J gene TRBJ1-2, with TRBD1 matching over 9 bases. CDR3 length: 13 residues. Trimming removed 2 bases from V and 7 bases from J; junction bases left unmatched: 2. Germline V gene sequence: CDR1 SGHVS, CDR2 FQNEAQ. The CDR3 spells CASSLRDRAGYTF. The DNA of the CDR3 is TGTGCCAGCAGCTTACGGGACAGGGCTGGCTACACCTTC. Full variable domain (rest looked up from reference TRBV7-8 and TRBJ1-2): GAGVSQSPRYKVAKRGQDVALRCDPISGHVSLFWYQQALGQGPEFLTYFQNEAQLDKSGLPSDRFFAERPEGSVSTLKIQRTQQEDSAVYLCASSLRDRAGYTFGSGTRLTVV.

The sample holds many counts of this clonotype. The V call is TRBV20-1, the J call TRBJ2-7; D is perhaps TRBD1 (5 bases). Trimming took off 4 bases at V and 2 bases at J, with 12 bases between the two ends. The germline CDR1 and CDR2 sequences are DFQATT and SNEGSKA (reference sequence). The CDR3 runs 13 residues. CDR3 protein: CSAMEWGAYEQYF. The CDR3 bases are TGCAGTGCTATGGAATGGGGCGCCTACGAGCAGTACTTC.

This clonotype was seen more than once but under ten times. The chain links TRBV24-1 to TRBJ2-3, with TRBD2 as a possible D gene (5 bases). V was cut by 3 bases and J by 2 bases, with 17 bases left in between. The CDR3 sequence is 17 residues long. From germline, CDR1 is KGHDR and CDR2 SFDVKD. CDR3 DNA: TGTGCCACCAGTGATCTAGGGCAGTGGGGAGCCACAGATACGCAGTATTTT. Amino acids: CATSDLGQWGATDTQYF.

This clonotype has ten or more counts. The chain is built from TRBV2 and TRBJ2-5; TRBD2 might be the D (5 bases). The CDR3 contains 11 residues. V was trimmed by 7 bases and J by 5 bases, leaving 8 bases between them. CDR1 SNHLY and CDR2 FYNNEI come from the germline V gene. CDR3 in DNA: TGTGCCAGCACTCGAGGGGAGACCCAGTACTTC. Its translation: CASTRGETQYF.

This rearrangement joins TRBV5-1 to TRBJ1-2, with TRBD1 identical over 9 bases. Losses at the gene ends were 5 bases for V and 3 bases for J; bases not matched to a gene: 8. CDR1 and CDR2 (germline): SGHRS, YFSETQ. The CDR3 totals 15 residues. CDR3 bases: TGCGCCAGCAGTCCCGGGACAGGGTCGCACTATGGCTACACCTTC. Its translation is CASSPGTGSHYGYTF.

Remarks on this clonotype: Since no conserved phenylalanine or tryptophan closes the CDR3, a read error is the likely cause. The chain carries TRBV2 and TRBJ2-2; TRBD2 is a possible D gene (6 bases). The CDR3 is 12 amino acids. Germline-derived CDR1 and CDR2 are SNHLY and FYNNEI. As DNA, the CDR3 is TGTGCCAGCAGGTGGAGAGCCGGGGGGCTGTTTTAT. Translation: CASRWRAGGLFY.

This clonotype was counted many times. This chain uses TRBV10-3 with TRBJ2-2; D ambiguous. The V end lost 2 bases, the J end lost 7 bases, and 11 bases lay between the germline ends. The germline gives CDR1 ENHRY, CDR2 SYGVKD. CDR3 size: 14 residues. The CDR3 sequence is CAISEIAGNGELFF. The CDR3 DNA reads TGTGCCATCAGTGAGATAGCAGGAAACGGGGAGCTGTTTTTT.

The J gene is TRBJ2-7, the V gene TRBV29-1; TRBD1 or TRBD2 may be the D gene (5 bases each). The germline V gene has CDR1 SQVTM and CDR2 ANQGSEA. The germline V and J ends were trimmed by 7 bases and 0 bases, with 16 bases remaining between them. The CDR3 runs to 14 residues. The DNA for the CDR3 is TGCAGCGCCATAGACCGGGGCAGCTCCTACGAGCAGTACTTC. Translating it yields CSAIDRGSSYEQYF.

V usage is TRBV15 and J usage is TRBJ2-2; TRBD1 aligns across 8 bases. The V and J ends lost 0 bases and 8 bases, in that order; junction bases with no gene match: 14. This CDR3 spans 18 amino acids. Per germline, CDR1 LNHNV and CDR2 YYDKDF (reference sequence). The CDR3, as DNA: TGTGCCACCAGCAGAGATTTAGGGGGACAGGTCCTCGTAGGGGAGCTGTTTTTT. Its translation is CATSRDLGGQVLVGELFF.

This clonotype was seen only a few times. The CDR3 coding sequence is TGCGCCAGCAGCCAAGTCCCCAGGGGCCCCTACGAGCAGTACTTC. Protein: CASSQVPRGPYEQYF. This chain connects TRBV4-1 to TRBJ2-7; a possible D gene is TRBD1 (6 bases). V was cut by 1 base and J by 2 bases, with 12 bases left in between. The CDR3 extends over 15 amino acids. CDR1 is MGHRA and CDR2 is YSYEKL in the germline V gene.